These 28 T cell receptor beta chains were all obtained from the same sample, sequenced in a study of OX40 agonist ivuxolimab in advanced cancers. Generated by immunoSEQ multiplex PCR, the TCRdb table keeps only in-frame clones and is missing some. The sample lists some 70,000 clones; around nine tenths were seen once. The sample here was CD4+ or CD8+ T cells sorted from blood, taken in a trial of the OX40 agonist ivuxolimab. These receptors all stem from an adult with an advanced solid tumor such as melanoma, head and neck, liver or kidney cancer.

The CDR3 sequence is CASSSDRGNQPQHF. CDR3 coding DNA: TGTGCCAGCAGCTCTGACAGGGGCAATCAGCCCCAGCATTTT. The chain is built from TRBV7-2 and TRBJ1-5, with 7 nucleotides matching TRBD1. The V and J ends lost 4 bases and 2 bases, in that order; junction bases with no gene match: 2. The CDR3 runs to 14 residues. Germline-derived CDR1 and CDR2 are SGHTA and FQGNSA.

On this clone itself: The junction differs from germline at one of its ends, possibly a read error. This chain connects TRBV7-9 to TRBJ2-7, with TRBD2 matching over 10 bases. The V gene's germline CDR1 is SEHNR and CDR2 FQNEAQ (reference sequence). The CDR3 is 16 amino acids. This chain's CDR3 is CASSLASGTSATRPLF. CDR3 nucleotide sequence: TGTGCCAGCAGCTTGGCCTCCGGGACTAGCGCGACGAGGCCCCTCTTC.

V usage is TRBV18 and J usage is TRBJ1-1; weak D call: TRBD1 (5 bases). Trimming pared 2 bases from V and 1 base from J, leaving 14 bases between. CDR1 KGHSH and CDR2 LQKENI come from the germline V gene. CDR3 length: 16 amino acids. CDR3 amino acids: CASSPMLVGPNTEAFF. The CDR3 region has the DNA TGTGCCAGCTCACCAATGTTAGTGGGACCGAACACTGAAGCTTTCTTT.

Points on this clone: This sample also contains other DNA sequences that code for the same CDR3. The CDR3 DNA sequence: TGTGCCAGCAGTTACGAGGAGACCCAGTACTTC. Translated: CASSYEETQYF. V gene TRBV6-5 combines with J gene TRBJ2-5; D remains ambiguous. Trimming left V 2 bases short and J 5 bases short, with 3 bases between. This CDR3 contains 11 residues. The V gene's germline CDR1 is MNHEY and CDR2 SVGAGI.

The chain carries TRBV2 and TRBJ2-3; D is perhaps TRBD1 (6 bases). V lost 4 bases and J 3 bases, leaving 14 bases between the germline ends. This CDR3 has 15 amino acids. From germline, CDR1 is SNHLY and CDR2 FYNNEI. This CDR3 reads CASSGALGGTDTQYF. In DNA form, the CDR3 reads TGTGCCAGCAGTGGGGCGTTAGGGGGTACAGATACGCAGTATTTT.

This clone was recorded once. The rearrangement uses TRBV19 and TRBJ1-4; possibly TRBD1 for D (5 bases). The CDR3 loop spans 15 amino acids. Germline CDR1 and CDR2: LNHDA and SQIVND (reference sequence). With 4 bases removed from V and 8 bases from J, the gap between germline ends came to 17 bases. The CDR3 protein is CASSRPPGSGEKLFF. CDR3 coding DNA: TGTGCCAGTAGTAGGCCACCAGGGAGTGGAGAAAAACTGTTTTTT.

The CDR3 region is CASNLGLAADTDTQYF. CDR3 DNA: TGTGCCAGCAATCTAGGGCTAGCGGCCGACACAGATACGCAGTATTTT. The chain couples TRBV2 to TRBJ2-3; 7 nucleotides agree with TRBD2. J was trimmed by 2 bases and V by 7 bases; bases with no gene match: 12. The germline gives CDR1 SNHLY, CDR2 FYNNEI. The length of the CDR3 is 16 residues.

The chain couples TRBV11-2 to TRBJ1-1; no reliable D call. Germline CDR1 and CDR2: SGHAT and FQNNGV. Trimming pared 0 bases from V and 1 base from J, leaving 3 bases between. The CDR3 runs 13 residues. The CDR3 loop reads CASSLERNTEAFF. The CDR3, as DNA: TGTGCCAGCAGCTTAGAACGGAACACTGAAGCTTTCTTT.

The chain is built from TRBV7-9 and TRBJ1-6, with D hard to call. Trimming left V 5 bases short and J 18 bases short, with 20 bases between. This CDR3 comprises 13 residues. Per germline, CDR1 SEHNR and CDR2 FQNEAQ (reference sequence). In DNA form, the CDR3 reads TGTGCCAGCAGCAAACATCCCGGCGCCCCTGGCCACTTT. This encodes CASSKHPGAPGHF.

The table lists this clone with a count of one. This chain uses TRBV29-1 with TRBJ2-7; 9 bases map to TRBD1. With V trimmed by 1 base and J by 5 bases, 6 bases remained unmatched. The CDR3 sequence is 14 residues long. The germline V gene encodes CDR1 SQVTM and CDR2 ANQGSEA. CDR3 loop: CSVEGGQGPDEQYF. The CDR3 region has the DNA TGCAGCGTTGAAGGGGGACAGGGTCCCGACGAGCAGTACTTC.

As concerns this clone: Other DNA sequences from this sample encode an identical CDR3 as well. This chain connects TRBV7-9 to TRBJ1-6; D uncertain. This CDR3 region has 14 residues. The V and J ends lost 1 base and 7 bases respectively, with 8 bases between them. Germline CDR1 reads SEHNR; CDR2 reads FQNEAQ (reference sequence). CDR3 loop: CASSLEGVNSPLHF. The CDR3 DNA reads as TGTGCCAGCAGCTTAGAGGGTGTCAATTCACCCCTCCACTTT.

This clone was recorded once. J is TRBJ1-6 and V is TRBV30; TRBD1 is a possible D gene (5 bases). The V gene lost 0 bases and the J gene lost 5 bases, with 8 bases spanning the gap. This CDR3 is built from 14 residues. Germline V lookup: CDR1 GTSNPN, CDR2 SVGIG (reference sequence). The CDR3 DNA follows: TGTGCCTGGAGTGTAGGGACCAATAATTCACCCCTCCACTTT. Its translation: CAWSVGTNNSPLHF.

The genes are TRBV2 and TRBJ2-4, with a weak D call TRBD1 (7 bases). Germline V gene data show CDR1 as SNHLY and CDR2 as FYNNEI. V dropped 4 bases and J dropped 0 bases, with 19 bases sitting between them. The CDR3 consists of 18 residues. For the CDR3, the DNA is TGTGCCAGCAGTGCCGACAGGTCAGGGGGGTTAGCCAAAAACATTCAGTACTTC. It codes for CASSADRSGGLAKNIQYF.

This sequence joins TRBV4-3 and TRBJ2-7; 10 bases match TRBD1. The V gene's germline CDR1 is LGHNA and CDR2 YSLEER. The V segment lost 1 base and the J segment 4 bases; nucleotides outside the gene matches: 4. This CDR3 region has 15 residues. The CDR3 nucleotides read TGCGCCAGCAGCCAAGGGACAGGGGGGAGGTACGAGCAGTACTTC. It specifies CASSQGTGGRYEQYF.

The chain recombines TRBV6-6 with TRBJ1-2, with 10 positions matching TRBD1. The germline V gene has CDR1 MNHNY and CDR2 SVGAGI (reference sequence). This CDR3 is 16 amino acids long. Trimming took 0 bases from V and 6 from J; bases not matched to a gene: 7. The CDR3 coding sequence is TGTGCCAGCAGTTACTCCGGGACAGGGGTAAATCATGGCTACACCTTC. This codes for CASSYSGTGVNHGYTF.

For this clone: A junction end diverges from the germline sequence, so it may reflect a read error. The identical CDR3 is also encoded by other nucleotide sequences in the sample. V and J are TRBV6-5 and TRBJ1-1; TRBD1 is a possible D gene (5 bases). The CDR3 extends over 16 amino acids. Per germline, CDR1 MNHEY and CDR2 SVGAGI. Written as DNA, the CDR3 is TGTGCCAGCAGCTACTCGAGGACGTGGAGGGGAACTGAAGCTTTCTTT. Translation: CASSYSRTWRGTEAFF.

To note about this clone: Relative to the germline gene, one junction end is altered; a read error may explain this. The chain is built from TRBV10-3 and TRBJ2-7; perhaps TRBD2 as D (6 bases). Germline-derived CDR1 and CDR2 are ENHRY and SYGVKD. The CDR3 is 17 residues long. CDR3 amino acids: CASSEALRAGVFYEQYF. In nucleotides, the CDR3 is TGTGCCAGCAGTGAAGCGCTTCGAGCGGGTGTTTTCTACGAGCAGTACTTC.

The J gene is TRBJ1-1, the V gene TRBV6-1, with D possibly matching TRBD1 (5 bases). V gave up 3 bases and J gave up 6 bases, with 14 bases separating them. The CDR3 sequence is 14 residues long. Germline V gene sequence: CDR1 MNHNS, CDR2 SASEGT. Here the CDR3 reads CASSERQGGAEAFF. The CDR3 DNA reads TGTGCCAGCAGTGAGAGGCAGGGAGGGGCTGAAGCTTTCTTT.

The genes are TRBV6-6 and TRBJ1-1, with D possibly being TRBD1 (5 bases). This CDR3 has 14 amino acids. V lost 4 bases and J 1 base, leaving 10 bases between the germline ends. The germline gives CDR1 MNHNY, CDR2 SVGAGI (reference sequence). The CDR3 loop reads CASSSGIGNTEAFF. The CDR3 coding sequence is TGTGCCAGCAGTTCAGGGATTGGGAACACTGAAGCTTTCTTT.

The V and J genes are TRBV29-1 and TRBJ1-5; 8 nucleotides align to TRBD1. The V gene end was trimmed by 2 bases and the J gene end by 9 bases; junction bases not matched to a gene: 9. The V gene's germline CDR1 is SQVTM and CDR2 ANQGSEA. The CDR3 loop spans 14 amino acids. CDR3 sequence (DNA): TGCAGCGTTGAAACATCAGGGGGCCGGGGGCCCCAGCATTTT. Translation: CSVETSGGRGPQHF.

J is TRBJ2-7 and V is TRBV28; no clear D gene. The CDR3 spans 13 residues. V dropped 4 bases and J dropped 0 bases, with 7 bases sitting between them. Per germline, CDR1 MDHEN and CDR2 SYDVKM. This chain's CDR3 is CASSSAFSYEQYF. In nucleotides, the CDR3 is TGTGCCAGCAGTTCGGCGTTCTCCTACGAGCAGTACTTC.

The chain joins TRBV10-3 to TRBJ2-2; 9 positions match TRBD2. From germline, CDR1 is ENHRY and CDR2 SYGVKD. The ends lost 6 bases at V and 6 bases at J; junction bases unmatched: 5. CDR3 size: 14 residues. The CDR3 DNA reads as TGTGCCATCAGCCCGGGACTAGCATCCGGGGAGCTGTTTTTT. The encoded protein is CAISPGLASGELFF.

This clone was seen just once. The chain has TRBV28 and TRBJ1-5; D may be TRBD1 (5 bases). V was trimmed by 3 bases and J by 7 bases, leaving 25 bases between them. This CDR3 has 18 amino acids. Looked up from germline, CDR1 is MDHEN and CDR2 is SYDVKM. The CDR3: CASSFGLIGLRDRQPQHF. CDR3 in DNA: TGTGCCAGCAGTTTTGGTCTTATTGGACTGCGGGACCGACAGCCCCAGCATTTT.

The V and J genes are TRBV30 and TRBJ1-4; TRBD1 matches 7 bases. The CDR3 sequence is 13 residues long. Germline lookup yields CDR1 GTSNPN and CDR2 SVGIG (reference sequence). Germline trimming cut 3 bases from V and 6 bases from J; bases unmatched to any gene: 4. The CDR3 here is CAWRRTGDEKLFF. In nucleotides, the CDR3 is TGTGCCTGGAGGCGCACAGGGGATGAAAAACTGTTTTTT. Complete variable domain (other parts from reference TRBV30 and TRBJ1-4): SQTIHQWPATLVQPVGSPLSLECTVEGTSNPNLYWYRQAAGRGLQLLFYSVGIGQISSEVPQNLSASRPQDRQFILSSKKLLLSDSGFYLCAWRRTGDEKLFFGSGTQLSVL.

This sequence joins TRBV28 and TRBJ1-6; unclear D gene. From germline, CDR1 is MDHEN and CDR2 SYDVKM. The CDR3 is 13 residues long. Here the CDR3 DNA reads TGTGCGGAGGGAGGCTCCTATAATTCACCCCTCCACTTT. Translating gives CAEGGSYNSPLHF.

The rearrangement joins TRBV5-1 to TRBJ1-3; 7 nucleotides match TRBD1. V was clipped by 3 bases and J by 2 bases; unmatched bases: 2. There are 14 residues in the CDR3. Looked up from germline, CDR1 is SGHRS and CDR2 is YFSETQ. The CDR3 is CASSSQGAGNTIYF. In DNA form, the CDR3 reads TGCGCCAGCAGCTCTCAGGGGGCTGGAAACACCATATATTTT.

The rearrangement links TRBV10-1 to TRBJ2-7, with no clear D. Germline values: CDR1 WNHNN, CDR2 SYGVQD (reference sequence). This CDR3 is 12 amino acids long. V lost 3 bases, J lost 2 bases, and 5 bases lay in between. The CDR3 region has the DNA TGCGCCAGCAGTGAAGGGCCCTACGAGCAGTACTTC. It encodes CASSEGPYEQYF.

The V and J genes are TRBV30 and TRBJ1-5; D gene uncertain. The V end lost 1 base, the J end lost 6 bases, and 16 bases lay between the germline ends. Germline V gene data show CDR1 as GTSNPN and CDR2 as SVGIG (reference sequence). The CDR3 spans 15 residues. In DNA, the CDR3 is TGTGCCTGGAGTGCCCCTTTCGAGTCGGGTCAGCCCCAGCATTTT. It specifies CAWSAPFESGQPQHF.